The T cell receptor beta chain under discussion was sequenced for a study of cytomegalovirus exposure and HLA in healthy donors. With respect to this clone: The antigen is not known.

General study points: Sequencing artifact likely explains a cluster of highly shared sequence variants. Near-uniform donor sequencing depth was presumed by presence/absence analyses. High specificity and sensitivity for cytomegalovirus status were reported for the classifier. Later on, analysis showed that most CMV-associated TCR beta chains appeared to be HLA-restricted.

This PCR relied on a set of 60 Vbeta primers and 13 Jbeta primers. Only in-frame clones appear in the TCRdb table, and some are missing; sequencing was by immunoSEQ multiplex PCR. This table has 150,000 to 200,000 clones, 75% to 90% appearing once. V lost 4 bases to trimming and J lost 6 bases, with 16 bases between them. The CDR3 totals 15 residues. Germline V gene data show CDR1 as MGHRA and CDR2 as YSYEKL. This clonotype originated in a man between 18 and 35 years old in good health and CMV-seropositive. The rearrangement joins TRBV4-1 to TRBJ1-5; D may be TRBD1 (6 bases). The sequenced material came from PBMCs. For the CDR3, the DNA is TGCGCCAGCAGCCTCCTGGCAGGGGATAGTCAGCCCCAGCATTTT. Its protein is CASSLLAGDSQPQHF.